This passage covers 21 T cell receptor beta chains from one sample sequenced in a study of blood T cell repertoires in COVID-19. This table comes from immunoSEQ multiplex PCR, and its TCRdb copy is limited to in-frame clones, with some not included. Among 70,000 to 95,000 clones listed, 90% to 95% were seen once. The sample was peripheral blood. These receptors were taken from a human donor with active COVID-19. The donor label of this sample is uncertain.

The chain joins TRBV3-1 (or the pseudogene TRBV3-2) to TRBJ1-2; possible D gene TRBD1, 5 bases. Germline V gene lookup returns CDR1 LGHDT and CDR2 YNNKEL (reference sequence). There are 15 residues in the CDR3. The ends were cut back, 0 bases at V and 5 bases at J, with 13 bases in the middle. As DNA, the CDR3 is TGTGCCAGCAGCCAAGATCATGGGGGGAGGTATGGCTACACCTTC. The encoded protein is CASSQDHGGRYGYTF.

The CDR3, as DNA: TGCAGCGTTGTGCCGACTAGCGGGAGAGACAATGAGCAGTTCTTC. It codes for CSVVPTSGRDNEQFF. The genes are TRBV29-1 and TRBJ2-1; 12 nucleotides match TRBD2. The CDR3 is made up of 15 amino acids. Germline trimming cut 4 bases from V and 5 bases from J; bases unmatched to any gene: 6. Germline V CDR1 and CDR2: SQVTM, ANQGSEA.

The chain is built from TRBV5-8 and TRBJ1-5; D is unclear. V gave up 4 bases and J gave up 2 bases, with 7 bases separating them. This CDR3 is built from 13 residues. Germline-derived CDR1 and CDR2 are SGHTS and YDEGEE. CDR3 residues: CASSPDGNQPQHF. CDR3 DNA sequence: TGTGCCAGCAGCCCAGATGGCAATCAGCCCCAGCATTTT. Full variable domain (rest looked up from reference TRBV5-8 and TRBJ1-5): EAGVTQSPTHLIKTRGQQATLRCSPISGHTSVYWYQQALGLGLQFLLWYDEGEERNRGNFPPRFSGRQFPNYSSELNVNALELEDSALYLCASSPDGNQPQHFGDGTRLSIL.

This chain joins TRBV25-1 and TRBJ2-2; TRBD2 matches 11 bases. Germline CDR1 reads MGHDK; CDR2 reads SYGVNS. The length of the CDR3 is 14 residues. The junction had 4 bases not matched to a gene; V was cut back by 7 bases and J by 6 bases. The CDR3 nucleotides read TGTGCCAGCAAACTAGCGGGAGTTGCCGGGGAGCTGTTTTTT. Translation: CASKLAGVAGELFF.

The CDR3 region is CASSLWDSDQETQYF. The CDR3 DNA sequence: TGTGCCAGCAGTTTGTGGGACAGCGACCAAGAGACCCAGTACTTC. The V call is TRBV27, the J call TRBJ2-5, with 7 bases lining up with TRBD1. In germline, CDR1 is MNHEY, CDR2 SMNVEV (reference sequence). CDR3 length equals 15 residues. Trimming removed 3 bases from V and 0 bases from J; junction bases left unmatched: 4.

The CDR3 nucleotides are TGCGCCAGCAGCCAAGATTATGGCAACACCTACGAGCAGTACTTC. Translated, it gives CASSQDYGNTYEQYF. This chain joins TRBV4-1 and TRBJ2-7; D is unclear. CDR1 MGHRA and CDR2 YSYEKL come from the germline V gene. The CDR3 spans 15 residues. Deletions cut 0 bases from V and 2 bases from J, with 11 bases between.

This sequence joins TRBV28 and TRBJ2-7; tentatively, D is TRBD2 (6 bases). There are 14 residues in the CDR3. The V end lost 10 bases, the J end lost 3 bases, and 19 bases lay between the germline ends. Germline values: CDR1 MDHEN, CDR2 SYDVKM. The DNA for the CDR3 is TGTGCCACCTCCGGGACTGACGAATTCTACGAGCAGTACTTC. This sequence encodes CATSGTDEFYEQYF.

This clone was counted only a few times. The rearrangement joins TRBV11-3 to TRBJ2-1; weak D call: TRBD1 (7 bases). This CDR3 comprises 15 residues. V was shortened by 5 bases and J by 0 bases, with 11 bases between the two germline ends. Germline V gives CDR1 SGHNT, CDR2 YENEEA. CDR3 residues: CASSPGGSSYNEQFF. Here the CDR3 DNA reads TGTGCCAGCAGCCCAGGGGGGAGCTCCTACAATGAGCAGTTCTTC. Complete variable domain (other parts from reference TRBV11-3 and TRBJ2-1): EAGVVQSPRYKIIEKKQPVAFWCNPISGHNTLYWYLQNLGQGPELLIRYENEEAVDDSQLPKDRFSAERLKGVDSTLKIQPAELGDSAVYLCASSPGGSSYNEQFFGPGTRLTVL.

The chain links TRBV5-8 to TRBJ2-2, with D perhaps TRBD1 (6 bases). The V end was cut by 2 bases, the J end by 6 bases, with 11 bases between. The CDR3 runs to 14 residues. CDR1 and CDR2 (germline): SGHTS, YDEGEE. This CDR3 is CASSLLQGSGELFF. The DNA for the CDR3 is TGTGCCAGCAGCTTATTACAGGGTTCCGGGGAGCTGTTTTTT.

As for this clone: Mismatch with germline at one junction end may stem from a read error. The chain couples TRBV2 to TRBJ2-2; weak D call: TRBD1 (6 bases). CDR1 SNHLY and CDR2 FYNNEI come from the germline V gene. The CDR3 length is 14 residues. Written as DNA, the CDR3 is TGTGCCAGCATTGAACAGGGCGGTGCCGGGGAGCTGTTTTTT. This codes for CASIEQGGAGELFF.

CDR3 sequence reads: CASSSDPTSSVHEQYF. CDR3 DNA sequence: TGTGCCAGCAGCTCAGACCCCACCTCTAGCGTCCACGAGCAGTACTTC. The J gene is TRBJ2-7, the V gene TRBV7-9; the D gene is possibly TRBD2 (6 bases). Trimming took off 4 bases at V and 5 bases at J, with 21 bases between the two ends. CDR3 length: 16 amino acids. Germline lookup yields CDR1 SEHNR and CDR2 FQNEAQ (reference sequence). Filled out from reference TRBV7-9 and TRBJ2-7, the complete variable domain reads DTGVSQNPRHKITKRGQNVTFRCDPISEHNRLYWYRQTLGQGPEFLTYFQNEAQLEKSRLLSDRFSAERPKGSFSTLEIQRTEQGDSAMYLCASSSDPTSSVHEQYFGPGTRLTVT.

This chain links TRBV5-1 with TRBJ2-1; TRBD2 matches 11 bases. V shed 4 bases and J 6 bases; nucleotides not matched to a gene: 12. Germline CDR1 and CDR2: SGHRS and YFSETQ. This CDR3 is built from 17 residues. CDR3 sequence (DNA): TGCGCCAGCAGCCGGGGGATAGCGGGAGGGTTAGGCAATGAGCAGTTCTTC. Translated, it gives CASSRGIAGGLGNEQFF.

The V and J genes are TRBV6-2 or TRBV6-3 and TRBJ2-7; tentative D call: TRBD1 (6 bases). V shed 5 bases and J shed 0 bases, with 14 bases lying between them. The CDR3 consists of 15 residues. From germline, CDR1 is MNHEY and CDR2 SVGEGT. The DNA of the CDR3 is TGTGCCAGCAGTCCCCGCGACAGGCCCTCCTACGAGCAGTACTTC. This encodes CASSPRDRPSYEQYF.

This chain links TRBV7-2 with TRBJ2-7; TRBD2 agrees at 7 bases. The CDR3 runs to 15 residues. Trimming cost V 2 bases and J 1 base; bases outside gene matches: 5. Germline V gene lookup returns CDR1 SGHTA and CDR2 FQGNSA. In nucleotides, the CDR3 is TGTGCCAGCAGCTTAAGGAGCGGGGTGTCCTACGAGCAGTACTTC. It yields the protein CASSLRSGVSYEQYF. Full variable domain (rest looked up from reference TRBV7-2 and TRBJ2-7): GAGVSQSPSNKVTEKGKDVELRCDPISGHTALYWYRQSLGQGLEFLIYFQGNSAPDKSGLPSDRFSAERTGGSVSTLTIQRTQQEDSAVYLCASSLRSGVSYEQYFGPGTRLTVT.

This sequence joins TRBV23-1 and TRBJ2-7; 11 nucleotides align to TRBD2. TRBV23-1 is an ORF, with its function uncertain. Trimming cost V 4 bases and J 0 bases; bases outside gene matches: 5. This CDR3 contains 16 residues. DNA for the CDR3: TGCGCCAGCAGTCGCAATCTAGCGGGGGGCTCCTACGAGCAGTACTTC. Its protein product is CASSRNLAGGSYEQYF.

This rearrangement joins TRBV2 to TRBJ2-3; 8 positions agree with TRBD2. This CDR3 has 14 residues. Losses at the gene ends were 3 bases for V and 5 bases for J; bases not matched to a gene: 4. Germline V gene sequence: CDR1 SNHLY, CDR2 FYNNEI. The DNA for the CDR3 is TGTGCCAGCAGTGAGGCGGGGGGTCTAGATACGCAGTATTTT. Encoded protein: CASSEAGGLDTQYF. Variable domain in full (rest from reference TRBV2 and TRBJ2-3): EPEVTQTPSHQVTQMGQEVILRCVPISNHLYFYWYRQILGQKVEFLVSFYNNEISEKSEIFDDQFSVERPDGSNFTLKIRSTKLEDSAMYFCASSEAGGLDTQYFGPGTRLTVL.

The V gene is TRBV28, the J gene TRBJ1-5; D ambiguous. V shed 7 bases and J shed 0 bases, with 13 bases lying between them. Germline loops: CDR1 MDHEN, CDR2 SYDVKM. CDR3 length: 15 residues. CDR3 bases: TGTGCCAGCACCCCCTTAGTTTATAGCAATCAGCCCCAGCATTTT. Its translation: CASTPLVYSNQPQHF.

In its sample, this clone was seen a few times. This chain joins TRBV28 and TRBJ1-2; no reliable D call. The CDR3 is 14 amino acids. Germline V gene sequence: CDR1 MDHEN, CDR2 SYDVKM. Between the trimmed V and J ends, which lost 2 bases and 8 bases, there was a span of 15 bases. DNA of the CDR3: TGTGCCAGCAGTTTAGGAGGAGGGAGGAGCGGCTACACCTTC. Its protein is CASSLGGGRSGYTF.

The V call is TRBV3-1 (or the pseudogene TRBV3-2), the J call TRBJ2-7; 9 bases map to TRBD2. Germline CDR1 LGHDT, CDR2 YNNKEL (reference sequence). CDR3 length: 16 residues. V lost 4 bases, J lost 7 bases, and 14 bases stayed unmatched. The CDR3 protein is CASSPRVAGGLLEQYF. In DNA form, the CDR3 reads TGTGCCAGCAGCCCCAGGGTCGCGGGAGGGTTATTAGAGCAGTACTTC.

The chain uses TRBV6-1 and TRBJ1-1; perhaps TRBD1 as D (6 bases). Germline V CDR1 and CDR2: MNHNS, SASEGT. V lost 4 bases and J lost 4, with 19 bases in between. The CDR3 is 16 amino acids. CDR3 sequence: CASSGTRDIQGTEAFF. The CDR3 DNA follows: TGTGCCAGCAGTGGGACGAGGGACATCCAGGGCACTGAAGCTTTCTTT.

Only a few counts were recorded for this clone. This chain joins TRBV6-1 and TRBJ1-6, with D uncertain. Germline V gene data show CDR1 as MNHNS and CDR2 as SASEGT. This CDR3 region has 18 residues. Trimming took off 0 bases at V and 2 bases at J, with 14 bases between the two ends. CDR3 in DNA: TGTGCCAGCAGTGAAGCGCTTCCGGGTGAGGCCTATAATTCACCCCTCCACTTT. Amino acid sequence: CASSEALPGEAYNSPLHF.